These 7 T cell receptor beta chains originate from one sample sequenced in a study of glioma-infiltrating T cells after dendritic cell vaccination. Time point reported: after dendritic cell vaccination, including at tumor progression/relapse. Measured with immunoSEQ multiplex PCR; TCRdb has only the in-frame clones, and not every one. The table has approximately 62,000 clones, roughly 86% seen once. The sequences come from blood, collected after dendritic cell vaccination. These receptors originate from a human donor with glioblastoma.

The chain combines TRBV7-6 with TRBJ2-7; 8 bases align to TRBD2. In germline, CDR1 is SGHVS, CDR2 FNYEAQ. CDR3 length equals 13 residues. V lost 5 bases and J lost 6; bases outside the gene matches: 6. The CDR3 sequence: CASSPGGSGEQYF. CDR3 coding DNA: TGTGCCAGCAGCCCGGGGGGGTCGGGCGAGCAGTACTTC.

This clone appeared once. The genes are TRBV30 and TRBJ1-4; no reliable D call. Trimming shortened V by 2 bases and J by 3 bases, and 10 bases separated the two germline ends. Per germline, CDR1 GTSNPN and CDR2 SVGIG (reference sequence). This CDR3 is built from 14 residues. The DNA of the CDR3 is TGTGCCTGGAGTTCTCTGCAGTCTAATGAAAAACTGTTTTTT. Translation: CAWSSLQSNEKLFF.

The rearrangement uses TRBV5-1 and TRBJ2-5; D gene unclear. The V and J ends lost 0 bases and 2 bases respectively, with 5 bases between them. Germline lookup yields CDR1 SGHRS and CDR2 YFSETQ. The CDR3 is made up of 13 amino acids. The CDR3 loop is CASSLGQQETQYF. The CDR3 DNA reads TGCGCCAGCAGCTTGGGACAACAAGAGACCCAGTACTTC.

The CDR3 reads CASSFARGPYEQYF. The CDR3 region has the DNA TGTGCCAGCAGCTTTGCGAGAGGCCCCTACGAGCAGTACTTC. This rearrangement joins TRBV7-9 to TRBJ2-7; D unclear. Trimming left V 3 bases short and J 2 bases short, with 11 bases between. The CDR3 contains 14 residues. Germline V CDR1 and CDR2: SEHNR, FQNEAQ (reference sequence).

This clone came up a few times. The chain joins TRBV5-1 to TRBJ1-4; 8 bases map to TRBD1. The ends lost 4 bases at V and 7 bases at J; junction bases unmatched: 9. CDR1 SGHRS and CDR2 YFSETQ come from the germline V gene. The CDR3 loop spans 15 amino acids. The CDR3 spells CASSGTGTGPEKLFF. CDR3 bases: TGCGCCAGCAGCGGAACCGGGACAGGCCCTGAAAAACTGTTTTTT.

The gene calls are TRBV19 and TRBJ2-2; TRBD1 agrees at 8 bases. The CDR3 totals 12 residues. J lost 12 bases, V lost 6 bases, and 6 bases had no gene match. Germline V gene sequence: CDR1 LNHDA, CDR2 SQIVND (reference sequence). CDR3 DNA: TGTGCCAGTAGCCGGGGACAGGTTAAGCTGTTTTTT. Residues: CASSRGQVKLFF.

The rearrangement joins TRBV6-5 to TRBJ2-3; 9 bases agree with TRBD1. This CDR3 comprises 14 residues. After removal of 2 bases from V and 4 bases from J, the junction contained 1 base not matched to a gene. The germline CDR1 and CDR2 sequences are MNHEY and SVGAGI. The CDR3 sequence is CASSYGTGPDTQYF. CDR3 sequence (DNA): TGTGCCAGCAGTTACGGGACAGGGCCAGATACGCAGTATTTT.